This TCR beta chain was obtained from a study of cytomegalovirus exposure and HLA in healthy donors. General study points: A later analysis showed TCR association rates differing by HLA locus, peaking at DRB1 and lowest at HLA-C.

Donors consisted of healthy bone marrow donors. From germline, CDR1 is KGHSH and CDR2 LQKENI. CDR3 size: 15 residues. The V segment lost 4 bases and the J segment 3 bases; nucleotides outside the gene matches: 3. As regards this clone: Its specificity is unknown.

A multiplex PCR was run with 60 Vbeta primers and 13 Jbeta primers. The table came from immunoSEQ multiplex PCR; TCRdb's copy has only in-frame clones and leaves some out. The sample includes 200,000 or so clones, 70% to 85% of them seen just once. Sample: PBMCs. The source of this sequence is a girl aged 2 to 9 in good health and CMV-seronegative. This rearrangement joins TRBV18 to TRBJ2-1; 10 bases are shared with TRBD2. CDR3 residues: CASSQSGGGYNEQFF. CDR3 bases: TGTGCCAGCTCACAAAGCGGGGGGGGCTACAATGAGCAGTTCTTC. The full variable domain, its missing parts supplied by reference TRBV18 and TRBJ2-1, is NAGVMQNPRHLVRRRGQEARLRCSPMKGHSHVYWYRQLPEEGLKFMVYLQKENIIDESGMPKERFSAEFPKEGPSILRIQQVVRGDSAAYFCASSQSGGGYNEQFFGPGTRLTVL.